The sequence of this T cell receptor beta chain was determined in a study of memory CD4+ T cells and cytomegalovirus serostatus. Study findings and constraints: The CMV-associated TCR signature appears largely within the CD4+ memory repertoire.

On this clone: Its antigen is not known.

Sequencing used immunoSEQ multiplex PCR; TCRdb keeps in-frame clones, though not all of them. The sample holds about 60,000 clones; around three quarters are singletons and the top ten take 0.5% to 0.55%. CDR1 LGHNA and CDR2 YNFKEQ come from the germline V gene. With 4 bases clipped from V and 5 bases from J, the junction kept 10 bases outside the gene matches. This CDR3 contains 16 residues. Single viable CD3+CD4+CD8-CD45RO+ cells were sorted as the memory CD4+ T cells. The chain recombines TRBV4-2 with TRBJ2-2, with TRBD1 matching 7 bases. The sample taken for sequencing was memory CD4+ T cells from blood. The clonotype originates from an adult in good health and CMV-seronegative. Some clones in this sample may be carry-over from other donors' samples. The CDR3 coding sequence is TGTGCCAGCAGCCCCCAGCTACCACAGGGGACCGGGGAGCTGTTTTTT. It yields the protein CASSPQLPQGTGELFF.